The 10 T cell receptor beta chains listed next were all sequenced from one sample in a study of identical twins. Via MiXCR, TCRdb re-called the 5' RACE reads, giving one row per CDR3 protein. The table has more than 1.5 million distinct CDR3 sequences, less than 35% seen once. Sequenced sample: cord blood. The receptor source for this set is a newborn girl in good health.

Only a few counts were recorded for this clonotype. The chain is built from TRBV20-1 and TRBJ2-7; D gene ambiguous. This CDR3 has 15 amino acids. Trimming shortened V by 0 bases and J by 0 bases, and 12 bases separated the two germline ends. Germline V CDR1 and CDR2: DFQATT, SNEGSKA (reference sequence). In DNA form, the CDR3 reads TGCAGTGCTAGAGATGATAAGGCGAGCTCCTACGAGCAGTACTTC. This codes for CSARDDKASSYEQYF.

The chain carries TRBV5-1 and TRBJ2-3; TRBD2 aligns across 9 bases. The CDR3 length is 18 residues. Trimming removed 4 bases from V and 3 bases from J; junction bases left unmatched: 15. Germline V CDR1 and CDR2: SGHRS, YFSETQ. The CDR3 DNA follows: TGCGCCAGCAGCCGAGGGACTAGCAGGTTACCTTCGACAGATACGCAGTATTTT. It codes for CASSRGTSRLPSTDTQYF.

This clonotype came up a few times. This chain connects TRBV29-1 to TRBJ2-3; TRBD1 might be the D (5 bases). The CDR3 contains 14 residues. Between the trimmed V and J ends, which lost 0 bases and 4 bases, there was a span of 11 bases. The V gene's germline CDR1 is SQVTM and CDR2 ANQGSEA. The CDR3 bases are TGCAGCGTTGAAGATCTTACAGGACCAGATACGCAGTATTTT. It translates to CSVEDLTGPDTQYF.

The chain links TRBV7-8 to TRBJ1-5; TRBD1 might be the D (6 bases). This CDR3 has 15 residues. Germline-derived CDR1 and CDR2 are SGHVS and FQNEAQ. The V and J ends lost 1 base and 6 bases respectively, with 13 bases between them. The CDR3 nucleotides read TGTGCCAGCAGCTTAGGGTTCGGGGGCGTTCAGCCCCAGCATTTT. Amino acid sequence: CASSLGFGGVQPQHF. The full variable domain, its missing parts supplied by reference TRBV7-8 and TRBJ1-5, is GAGVSQSPRYKVAKRGQDVALRCDPISGHVSLFWYQQALGQGPEFLTYFQNEAQLDKSGLPSDRFFAERPEGSVSTLKIQRTQQEDSAVYLCASSLGFGGVQPQHFGDGTRLSIL.

This clonotype was picked up a small number of times. The chain links TRBV27 to TRBJ1-4; 7 positions agree with TRBD1. The CDR3 loop spans 15 amino acids. V trimming: 4 bases; J trimming: 3 bases; junction bases outside the gene matches: 5. CDR1 and CDR2 (germline): MNHEY, SMNVEV (reference sequence). The CDR3, as DNA: TGTGCCAGCAGTTCCCAGGGGGTCTCTAATGAAAAACTGTTTTTT. Protein product: CASSSQGVSNEKLFF.

Concerning this clonotype: A much larger clonotype is one base distant, so this may be a read error. The rearrangement joins TRBV7-2 to TRBJ2-3, with D perhaps TRBD1 (6 bases). The CDR3 is made up of 18 amino acids. V was cut by 2 bases and J by 14 bases, with 32 bases left in between. Germline values: CDR1 SGHTA, CDR2 FQGNSA. The CDR3: CASSLRVSRTVIPRARYF. In DNA, the CDR3 is TGTGCCAGCAGCTTACGTGTATCCAGGACAGTCATTCCGAGGGCGCGGTATTTT.

The CDR3 loop is CASGHRGLNIQYF. The CDR3 coding sequence is TGTGCCAGCGGTCACCGGGGGTTAAACATTCAGTACTTC. The gene calls are TRBV13 and TRBJ2-4; possible D gene TRBD2, 6 bases. Per germline, CDR1 PRHDT and CDR2 FYEKMQ (reference sequence). This CDR3 is 13 amino acids long. Between the trimmed V and J ends, which lost 8 bases and 6 bases, there was a span of 14 bases.

This clonotype appeared a few times. The chain combines TRBV18 with TRBJ2-7; 10 nucleotides agree with TRBD2. The CDR3 loop spans 15 amino acids. The ends lost 3 bases at V and 5 bases at J; junction bases unmatched: 7. Germline V lookup: CDR1 KGHSH, CDR2 LQKENI. The CDR3 sequence is CASSPTAGGPHEQYF. CDR3 coding DNA: TGTGCCAGCTCACCTACAGCGGGGGGGCCCCACGAGCAGTACTTC. Drawing the rest from reference TRBV18 and TRBJ2-7, the complete variable domain is NAGVMQNPRHLVRRRGQEARLRCSPMKGHSHVYWYRQLPEEGLKFMVYLQKENIIDESGMPKERFSAEFPKEGPSILRIQQVVRGDSAAYFCASSPTAGGPHEQYFGPGTRLTVT.

V is TRBV6-5 and J is TRBJ2-5; D gene ambiguous. Trimming shortened V by 0 bases and J by 2 bases, and 19 bases separated the two germline ends. CDR1 and CDR2 (germline): MNHEY, SVGAGI. The CDR3 is 18 residues long. CDR3 region: CASSYSWGRGPGQETQYF. In DNA form, the CDR3 reads TGTGCCAGCAGTTACTCGTGGGGTAGAGGCCCTGGTCAAGAGACCCAGTACTTC.

V is TRBV27 and J is TRBJ2-1; tentatively, D is TRBD2 (5 bases). The germline CDR1 and CDR2 sequences are MNHEY and SMNVEV (reference sequence). Trimming cost V 2 bases and J 9 bases, with 17 bases left between them. This CDR3 is built from 15 residues. CDR3 nucleotide sequence: TGTGCCAGCAGTTTAGTTTTAGCACGAGGAGGTGAGCAGTTCTTC. Protein product: CASSLVLARGGEQFF.